Presented here are 27 T cell receptor beta chains from one specimen sequenced in a study of post-analysis software for immune sequencing data. Study results and caveats: Elevated frequency relative to controls characterized several TRBV segments in patients, TRBV5-6, TRBV5-1 and TRBV20-1 among them.

No antigen is known for these receptors. Unique molecular identifiers had been added to the TCR beta cDNA libraries. From the PCR reads, TCRdb called clonotypes with MiXCR, one entry per CDR3 protein. This table holds some 240,000 distinct CDR3 sequences, 36% found once. The sample comprised blood. The receptor source for this set is a girl aged 5 to 17 with multiple sclerosis.

In the case of this clonotype: One base away lies a much larger clone, so this may be a sequencing read error. The chain uses TRBV7-9 and TRBJ2-1; D may be TRBD2 (6 bases). Germline assignment: CDR1 SEHNR and CDR2 FQNEAQ (reference sequence). The CDR3 is made up of 14 amino acids. With 4 bases removed from V and 7 bases from J, the gap between germline ends came to 14 bases. This CDR3 reads CASSSPPGRNEQFF. CDR3 coding DNA: TGTGCCAGCAGCTCCCCCCCGGGGAGGAATGAGCAGTTCTTC. Supplemented by reference TRBV7-9 and TRBJ2-1, the full variable domain reads DTGVSQNPRHKITKRGQNVTFRCDPISEHNRLYWYRQTLGQGPEFLTYFQNEAQLEKSRLLSDRFSAERPKGSFSTLEIQRTEQGDSAMYLCASSSPPGRNEQFFGPGTRLTVL.

This clonotype has a count of ten or more. This chain uses TRBV25-1 with TRBJ2-5, with TRBD2 identical over 13 bases. CDR3 length equals 15 residues. V was clipped by 4 bases and J by 2 bases; unmatched bases: 1. Germline loops: CDR1 MGHDK, CDR2 SYGVNS. DNA of the CDR3: TGTGCCAGCAGTGGGGGACTAGCGGGACAAGAGACCCAGTACTTC. It encodes CASSGGLAGQETQYF.

This clonotype was counted at least ten times. The V call is TRBV29-1, the J call TRBJ1-1, with unresolved D. Between the trimmed V and J ends, which lost 1 base and 0 bases, there was a span of 6 bases. This CDR3 is built from 13 residues. Germline V lookup: CDR1 SQVTM, CDR2 ANQGSEA. The CDR3 region has the DNA TGCAGCGTTGAAGTCGGTATGAACACTGAAGCTTTCTTT. This translates into CSVEVGMNTEAFF.

This clonotype was detected ten times or more. The genes are TRBV5-1 and TRBJ2-5; 11 bases are shared with TRBD2. In germline, CDR1 is SGHRS, CDR2 YFSETQ. The V segment lost 2 bases and the J segment 2 bases; nucleotides outside the gene matches: 5. The CDR3 loop spans 16 amino acids. Written as DNA, the CDR3 is TGCGCCAGCAGCTTAATGACTAGCGGGATACAAGAGACCCAGTACTTC. Translation gives CASSLMTSGIQETQYF.

This clonotype was seen repeatedly, ten times or more. The chain has TRBV7-8 and TRBJ2-1, with D unclear. The CDR3 has 13 amino acids. Germline-derived CDR1 and CDR2 are SGHVS and FQNEAQ. The germline V and J ends were trimmed by 1 base and 7 bases, with 8 bases remaining between them. CDR3 DNA sequence: TGTGCCAGCAGCTTAGGGATGGAAAATGAGCAGTTCTTC. This gives the protein CASSLGMENEQFF.

Worth noting for this clonotype: A read error may be the cause here, since a much bigger clone is one base away. The chain uses TRBV5-1 and TRBJ1-2; tentative D call: TRBD1 (6 bases). CDR3 length equals 14 residues. Germline V lookup: CDR1 SGHRS, CDR2 YFSETQ. The chain's CDR3 is CANSLAAGDYGYTF. The CDR3 DNA sequence: TGCGCCAACAGCTTGGCCGCAGGGGACTATGGCTACACCTTC.

The J gene is TRBJ1-2, the V gene TRBV6-2 or TRBV6-3; D might be TRBD1 (6 bases). The germline V and J ends were trimmed by 5 bases and 13 bases, with 23 bases remaining between them. In germline, CDR1 is MNHEY, CDR2 SVGEGT. The CDR3 has 14 amino acids. Here the CDR3 DNA reads TGTGCCAGCAGTAAACCTGCATCCCGGACAGCATCCACCTTC. The encoded protein is CASSKPASRTASTF.

The chain is built from TRBV28 and TRBJ1-1, with a weak D call TRBD1 (6 bases). V was shortened by 5 bases and J by 3 bases, with 10 bases between the two germline ends. The CDR3 has 13 amino acids. Looked up from germline, CDR1 is MDHEN and CDR2 is SYDVKM. The CDR3, as DNA: TGTGCCAGCAGTGTAGGGGGGCACACTGAAGCTTTCTTT. Its translation is CASSVGGHTEAFF.

This clonotype was observed at least ten times. J is TRBJ2-4 and V is TRBV4-1; the D is unclear. In germline, CDR1 is MGHRA, CDR2 YSYEKL. V was trimmed by 0 bases and J by 0 bases, leaving 9 bases between them. The CDR3 length is 16 residues. The CDR3 DNA follows: TGCGCCAGCAGCCAAGATCTTTCGGGAGCCAAAAACATTCAGTACTTC. Its translation: CASSQDLSGAKNIQYF.

This chain joins TRBV20-1 and TRBJ1-2; D remains unclear. V was clipped by 2 bases and J by 6 bases, with 7 bases between them. This CDR3 region has 11 residues. Germline V gene lookup returns CDR1 DFQATT and CDR2 SNEGSKA (reference sequence). CDR3 in amino acids: CSARQENGYTF. CDR3 DNA: TGCAGTGCTAGACAGGAAAATGGCTACACCTTC.

This clonotype was picked up a small number of times. The J gene is TRBJ2-5, the V gene TRBV27, with 9 bases aligning to TRBD2. Trimming removed 7 bases from V and 11 bases from J; junction bases left unmatched: 11. The CDR3 loop spans 13 amino acids. From germline, CDR1 is MNHEY and CDR2 SMNVEV (reference sequence). Here the CDR3 DNA reads TGTGCCAGCACGGGACTAGCCACAAAAGAGCAGTACTTC. It yields the protein CASTGLATKEQYF.

This clonotype has a count of ten or more. The V gene is TRBV20-1, the J gene TRBJ2-4; D unclear. The ends were cut back, 0 bases at V and 6 bases at J, with 6 bases in the middle. CDR3 length: 12 amino acids. The germline V gene has CDR1 DFQATT and CDR2 SNEGSKA (reference sequence). CDR3 in DNA: TGCAGTGCTAGAGATACGGGAAACATTCAGTACTTC. This codes for CSARDTGNIQYF.

This clonotype was recorded at least ten times. This rearrangement joins TRBV27 to TRBJ1-1; 8 positions match TRBD1. Germline CDR1 and CDR2: MNHEY and SMNVEV (reference sequence). The ends lost 4 bases at V and 4 bases at J; junction bases unmatched: 2. The CDR3 runs 13 residues. Written as DNA, the CDR3 is TGTGCCAGCAGTTATACAGGGGGCACTGAAGCTTTCTTT. Its translation: CASSYTGGTEAFF.

The J gene is TRBJ2-1, the V gene TRBV5-1, with TRBD2 matching 7 bases. V trimming: 4 bases; J trimming: 1 base; junction bases outside the gene matches: 5. The CDR3 has 15 residues. From germline, CDR1 is SGHRS and CDR2 YFSETQ. CDR3 region: CASSPGTTSYNEQFF. CDR3 in DNA: TGCGCCAGCAGCCCCGGGACTACTTCCTACAATGAGCAGTTCTTC.

This clonotype has ten or more counts. The V and J genes are TRBV20-1 and TRBJ2-1; 10 bases map to TRBD2. Looked up from germline, CDR1 is DFQATT and CDR2 is SNEGSKA (reference sequence). V shed 2 bases, J shed 2 bases, and the junction held 6 bases outside the gene matches. The CDR3 is made up of 16 amino acids. CDR3 in DNA: TGCAGTGCTAGATCCTATAGCGGGGGGCCCTACAATGAGCAGTTCTTC. Translation gives CSARSYSGGPYNEQFF.

The gene calls are TRBV11-2 and TRBJ2-1; TRBD1 might be the D (6 bases). V lost 4 bases and J 9 bases, leaving 13 bases between the germline ends. The CDR3 consists of 13 residues. The V gene's germline CDR1 is SGHAT and CDR2 FQNNGV. CDR3 nucleotide sequence: TGTGCCAGCAGCTGGGACACAACCGGTGAGCAGTTCTTC. Its protein product is CASSWDTTGEQFF.

This clonotype was found a few times. V usage is TRBV6-5 and J usage is TRBJ2-7, with 7 bases fitting TRBD1. The CDR3 consists of 13 residues. V was clipped by 5 bases and J by 2 bases; unmatched bases: 3. CDR1 is MNHEY and CDR2 is SVGAGI in the germline V gene. The CDR3 DNA follows: TGTGCCAGCAGTACCGGGACAGCCTACGAGCAGTACTTC. The encoded protein is CASSTGTAYEQYF.

The gene calls are TRBV7-2 and TRBJ2-1; TRBD2 agrees at 10 bases. CDR3 length: 15 residues. Germline CDR1 SGHTA, CDR2 FQGNSA. Trimming removed 3 bases from V and 6 bases from J; junction bases left unmatched: 5. The CDR3 here is CASSFEREGPNEQFF. In DNA, the CDR3 is TGTGCCAGCAGCTTTGAGCGGGAGGGCCCCAATGAGCAGTTCTTC.

Points on this clonotype: This may be a read error, as it is one base from a much larger clone. The chain couples TRBV20-1 to TRBJ1-4; D ambiguous. This CDR3 region has 13 residues. The germline gives CDR1 DFQATT, CDR2 SNEGSKA (reference sequence). CDR3 coding DNA: TGCAGTGCCGGGTCATCAACTAATGAAAAACTGCTTTTT. Amino acids: CSAGSSTNEKLLF.

J is TRBJ2-1 and V is TRBV20-1; 15 nucleotides agree with TRBD2. This CDR3 is built from 15 residues. In germline, CDR1 is DFQATT, CDR2 SNEGSKA (reference sequence). With 5 bases clipped from V and 10 bases from J, the junction kept 9 bases outside the gene matches. The CDR3 nucleotides read TGCAGTGCTGGATCGGGACTAGCGGGGGGCCCCGAGCAGTTCTTC. Translating it yields CSAGSGLAGGPEQFF.

Details on this clonotype: An end of the junction differs from the germline gene, which may be a read error. V usage is TRBV5-1 and J usage is TRBJ1-6; 12 bases agree with TRBD1. Germline V gene lookup returns CDR1 SGHRS and CDR2 YFSETQ. This CDR3 region has 17 residues. The DNA of the CDR3 is TGCGCCAGCAGCCCTGTGGGGACAGGGGGCCTCAATTCACCCCCCCACTTT. This gives the protein CASSPVGTGGLNSPPHF.

Only a few counts were recorded for this clonotype. The chain uses TRBV12-3 or TRBV12-4 and TRBJ1-4, with no clear D. With 7 bases removed from V and 0 bases from J, the gap between germline ends came to 12 bases. The CDR3 totals 15 residues. Here the CDR3 reads CASTVLGPTNEKLFF. CDR3 DNA: TGTGCCAGCACCGTTCTAGGGCCAACTAATGAAAAACTGTTTTTT.

This clonotype was picked up many times. V is TRBV15 and J is TRBJ2-5; 8 nucleotides match TRBD1. Losses at the gene ends were 4 bases for V and 4 bases for J; bases not matched to a gene: 8. This CDR3 is built from 15 residues. The germline V gene has CDR1 LNHNV and CDR2 YYDKDF (reference sequence). DNA of the CDR3: TGTGCCACCAGCATCTGGACAGGGCAGGGAGAGACCCAGTACTTC. Translated, it gives CATSIWTGQGETQYF.

As regards this clonotype: Since a much larger clone is just one base distant, this may be a read error. The genes are TRBV27 and TRBJ2-3; TRBD1 is a possible D gene (5 bases). V was clipped by 6 bases and J by 4 bases, with 11 bases between them. Germline V gene data show CDR1 as MNHEY and CDR2 as SMNVEV (reference sequence). The CDR3 has 13 amino acids. This CDR3 reads CASRRAGSDTQYF. In nucleotides, the CDR3 is TGTGCCAGCAGACGGGCAGGGTCAGATACGCAGTATTTT.

With regard to this clonotype: One end of the junction does not line up with germline, which may come from a read error. The chain joins TRBV4-1 to TRBJ2-3; TRBD2 aligns across 8 bases. Germline CDR1 is MGHRA and CDR2 is YSYEKL. The CDR3 runs 19 residues. CDR3 nucleotides: TGCGCCTGCAGCCAAGAAGTAGCGGGGTCTCTTTGGGACACAGATACGCAGTATTTT. It encodes CACSQEVAGSLWDTDTQYF.

The chain joins TRBV15 to TRBJ2-6; D unresolved. Germline-derived CDR1 and CDR2 are LNHNV and YYDKDF (reference sequence). This CDR3 spans 15 amino acids. Trimming stripped 0 bases from V and 4 bases from J, with 7 bases between. The DNA of the CDR3 is TGTGCCACCAGCAGAGATGGGCAAGGGGCCAACGTCCTGACTTTC. Translated: CATSRDGQGANVLTF. The complete variable domain, with remaining parts taken from reference TRBV15 and TRBJ2-6, reads DAMVIQNPRYQVTQFGKPVTLSCSQTLNHNVMYWYQQKSSQAPKLLFHYYDKDFNNEADTPDNFQSRRPNTSFCFLDIRSPGLGDTAMYLCATSRDGQGANVLTFGAGSRLTVL.

The chain recombines TRBV5-5 with TRBJ2-5, with TRBD1 identical over 10 bases. Germline V gene sequence: CDR1 SGHKS, CDR2 YYEKEE (reference sequence). This CDR3 has 15 amino acids. With V trimmed by 4 bases and J by 11 bases, 14 bases remained unmatched. This chain's CDR3 is CASSPGQGWHNEQYF. CDR3 sequence (DNA): TGTGCCAGCAGCCCGGGACAGGGGTGGCACAATGAGCAGTACTTC.